The sample holds a few counts of the clone carrying this T cell receptor beta chain. Its antigen is not known. The sample belongs to a study of identical twins. General study points: Analyses of zero insertions could, in part, be confounded by invariant MAIT and iNKT cells. The models systematically underestimated how much out-of-frame TCR alpha was shared in monozygotic twins. Within twin pairs, the out-of-frame alpha sequences they shared showed excess low generation probability.

V dropped 5 bases and J dropped 4 bases, with 11 bases sitting between them. Germline-derived CDR1 and CDR2 are SEHNR and FQNEAQ (reference sequence). The CDR3 runs to 13 residues. A template switching step contributed a universal primer site, while unique molecular identifiers were present in the cDNA. MiXCR, run by TCRdb on the 5' RACE reads, gives a single entry per CDR3 protein. This sample has a few hundred thousand distinct CDR3 sequences, with approximately 8.3% found just once. These data also featured in a second study, about yellow fever vaccine responses in identical twins.

Input material: CD8+ T cells sorted from blood. The receptor was derived from a woman aged 18-29 years in good health. The chain uses TRBV7-9 and TRBJ2-5; unclear D gene. CDR3 bases: TGTGCCAGCAGCCGGAGCGTGGCAGAGACCCAGTACTTC. It yields the protein CASSRSVAETQYF.